The subject of this entry is one T cell receptor beta chain. The germline V and J ends were trimmed by 4 bases and 3 bases, with 15 bases remaining between them. CDR3 length: 15 residues. Germline CDR1 reads SGHVT; CDR2 reads SQSDAQ. The data stem from a study of blood T cell repertoires in COVID-19. Study as a whole: From the United States, Italy and Spain came samples of acute and convalescent COVID-19.

Per the original data handling: Amplified reference gene primers provided the basis for estimating nucleated cell counts. Generated by immunoSEQ multiplex PCR, the TCRdb table keeps only in-frame clones and is missing some. Clone size and the V and J calls come from that table; the DNA yielded D and trimming. The sample includes 120,000 to 150,000 clones, about 87% of them seen just once. The sample taken for sequencing was peripheral blood. This sequence was found in a woman aged 45-65 years with acute or convalescent COVID-19. The gene calls are TRBV7-4 and TRBJ1-2; D is possibly TRBD1 (6 bases). CDR3 residues: CASSYVLGADYGYTF. For the CDR3, the DNA is TGTGCCAGCAGCTACGTCCTGGGGGCTGACTATGGCTACACCTTC.